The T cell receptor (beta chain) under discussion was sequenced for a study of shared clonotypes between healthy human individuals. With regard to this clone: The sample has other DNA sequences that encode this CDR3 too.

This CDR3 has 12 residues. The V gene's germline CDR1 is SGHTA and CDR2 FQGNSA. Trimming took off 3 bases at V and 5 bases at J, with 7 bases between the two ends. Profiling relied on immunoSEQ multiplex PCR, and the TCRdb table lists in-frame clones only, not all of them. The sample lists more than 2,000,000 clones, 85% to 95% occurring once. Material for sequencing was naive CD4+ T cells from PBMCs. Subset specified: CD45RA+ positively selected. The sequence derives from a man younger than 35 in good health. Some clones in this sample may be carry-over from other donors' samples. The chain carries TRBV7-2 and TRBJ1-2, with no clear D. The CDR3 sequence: CASSLGNYGYTF. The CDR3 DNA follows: TGTGCCAGCAGCTTGGGGAATTATGGCTACACCTTC.